The next 15 T cell receptor beta chains were all read from a single sample in a study of blood T cells in healthy people across ages. Using a J-beta primer mix together with a sample-barcoded 5' primer, a second PCR was run for roughly 7 to 12 cycles. Each CDR3 protein is one row after TCRdb ran MiXCR on the 5' RACE reads. Of 350,000 to 450,000 distinct CDR3 sequences in the sample, approximately 47% were seen once. The sequencing sample was made of blood. The receptors come from a man in his 60s in good health.

This clonotype was picked up a small number of times. The chain combines TRBV2 with TRBJ1-4; no firm D call. The CDR3 has 15 amino acids. V was pared by 6 bases and J by 3 bases, with 14 bases between. CDR1 is SNHLY, CDR2 FYNNEI, per germline. The CDR3 loop reads CASRKDARPNEKLFF. CDR3 DNA sequence: TGTGCCAGCAGGAAGGACGCGCGCCCTAATGAAAAACTGTTTTTT.

Concerning this clonotype: At one end, the junction sequence differs from germline, possibly due to a read error. This rearrangement joins TRBV5-1 to TRBJ2-5; 7 positions agree with TRBD1. This CDR3 comprises 15 residues. Germline V gene sequence: CDR1 SGHRS, CDR2 YFSETQ. CDR3 in DNA: TGCGCCAGCAGCCCCGGGACAGCCCTTGAAGAGGCCCAGTACTTC. It specifies CASSPGTALEEAQYF.

This clonotype was detected only a few times. The V gene is TRBV10-3, the J gene TRBJ2-1; TRBD1 matches at 8 bases. J lost 8 bases, V lost 2 bases, and 14 bases had no gene match. From germline, CDR1 is ENHRY and CDR2 SYGVKD. This CDR3 has 17 amino acids. CDR3 amino acids: CAISEPGGLVGGDEQFF. In DNA form, the CDR3 reads TGTGCCATCAGTGAGCCAGGGGGCCTGGTTGGGGGAGATGAGCAGTTCTTC.

The chain links TRBV12-3 or TRBV12-4 to TRBJ1-2; maybe TRBD1 (5 bases). This CDR3 has 15 residues. Trimming pared 6 bases from V and 3 bases from J, leaving 17 bases between. DNA of the CDR3: TGTGCCAGCAGCCCCTCGGGCAGGGAGGACTATGGCTACACCTTC. Translating it yields CASSPSGREDYGYTF.

The chain joins TRBV6-1 to TRBJ1-6, with D perhaps matching TRBD1 (5 bases). The CDR3 runs 15 residues. Trimming took off 4 bases at V and 10 bases at J, with 17 bases between the two ends. CDR1 MNHNS and CDR2 SASEGT come from the germline V gene. The CDR3 spells CASSGDGLPGSPLHF. CDR3 DNA sequence: TGTGCCAGCAGTGGGGACGGACTACCGGGATCACCCCTCCACTTT.

The chain joins TRBV7-2 to TRBJ1-2; TRBD1 is a possible D gene (5 bases). CDR1 is SGHTA and CDR2 is FQGNSA in the germline V gene. The ends were cut back, 1 base at V and 2 bases at J, with 11 bases in the middle. This CDR3 has 15 residues. The CDR3 sequence is CASSLGVGPNYGYTF. CDR3 nucleotide sequence: TGTGCCAGCAGCTTAGGAGTGGGACCAAACTATGGCTACACCTTC.

The V call is TRBV3-1, the J call TRBJ2-3; D is possibly TRBD2 (6 bases). V lost 4 bases and J lost 0, with 11 bases in between. The CDR3 spans 15 residues. The germline V gene encodes CDR1 LGHDT and CDR2 YNNKEL (reference sequence). CDR3 DNA sequence: TGTGCCAGCAGCCGTAGCGGTCTTAGCACAGATACGCAGTATTTT. Protein sequence: CASSRSGLSTDTQYF.

This clonotype was picked up a small number of times. CDR3 loop: CASSVQLTSSIRQYF. CDR3 sequence (DNA): TGTGCCAGCAGTGTTCAACTGACCAGCAGCATTAGGCAGTATTTT. V usage is TRBV2 and J usage is TRBJ2-3; D gene uncertain. The germline V gene encodes CDR1 SNHLY and CDR2 FYNNEI. The CDR3 is 15 residues long. V shed 4 bases and J shed 11 bases, with 22 bases lying between them.

CDR3 sequence: CASSQDRFLPKNIQYF. CDR3 nucleotide sequence: TGCGCCAGCAGCCAGGACAGGTTTTTACCCAAAAACATTCAGTACTTC. The chain has TRBV5-1 and TRBJ2-4; 7 bases align to TRBD1. The V segment lost 4 bases and the J segment 2 bases; nucleotides outside the gene matches: 9. This CDR3 spans 16 amino acids. Germline CDR1 SGHRS, CDR2 YFSETQ.

This clonotype was detected a few times. This rearrangement joins TRBV7-2 to TRBJ2-3; perhaps D is TRBD1 or TRBD2 (8 bases each). The CDR3 has 17 amino acids. Trimming stripped 3 bases from V and 3 bases from J, with 19 bases between. Germline CDR1 reads SGHTA; CDR2 reads FQGNSA. The CDR3 DNA sequence: TGTGCCAGCAGCTTCGGGGGGGCAGGGGGCTTGACAGATACGCAGTATTTT. Its translation is CASSFGGAGGLTDTQYF.

The genes are TRBV7-2 and TRBJ2-5; 8 bases line up with TRBD1. Losses at the gene ends were 5 bases for V and 1 base for J; bases not matched to a gene: 9. This CDR3 has 16 residues. The germline CDR1 and CDR2 sequences are SGHTA and FQGNSA. In DNA form, the CDR3 reads TGTGCCAGCAGCCTTCGGACAGGGCTGGTCCAAGAGACCCAGTACTTC. Protein: CASSLRTGLVQETQYF.

This clonotype showed up many times. The chain combines TRBV11-2 with TRBJ2-5, with TRBD2 matching over 9 bases. Trimming cost V 5 bases and J 5 bases; bases outside gene matches: 9. This CDR3 region has 15 residues. Looked up from germline, CDR1 is SGHAT and CDR2 is FQNNGV. CDR3 nucleotide sequence: TGTGCCAGCAGCACCGGACTAGCGACGTCGGAGACCCAGTACTTC. Residues: CASSTGLATSETQYF.

This clonotype was seen only a few times. V is TRBV20-1 and J is TRBJ2-1; 11 bases fit TRBD2. Germline V CDR1 and CDR2: DFQATT, SNEGSKA (reference sequence). The V gene end was trimmed by 8 bases and the J gene end by 5 bases; junction bases not matched to a gene: 5. This CDR3 comprises 13 residues. Here the CDR3 DNA reads TGCAGTTTTACTAGCGGGAGCGACAATGAGCAGTTCTTC. Translating it yields CSFTSGSDNEQFF.

The gene calls are TRBV29-1 and TRBJ2-7, with TRBD1 as a possible D gene (6 bases). The CDR3 is made up of 13 amino acids. CDR1 and CDR2 from the germline V gene are SQVTM and ANQGSEA. Trimming removed 6 bases at V and 2 bases at J, with 14 bases between. CDR3 DNA sequence: TGCAGCGTAGAGGGGGATTTTACCTACGAGCAGTACTTC. This encodes CSVEGDFTYEQYF.

V gene TRBV20-1 combines with J gene TRBJ1-1; D is ambiguous. This CDR3 is 14 amino acids long. The germline gives CDR1 DFQATT, CDR2 SNEGSKA (reference sequence). The V and J ends lost 0 bases and 5 bases respectively, with 13 bases between them. The CDR3 sequence is CSAREGSVPTEAFF. DNA of the CDR3: TGCAGTGCTAGAGAGGGTTCGGTTCCGACTGAAGCTTTCTTT.